This TCR beta chain originates from a study of a mutant IDH1 vaccine in newly diagnosed glioma. As for the study in general: Receipt of radiotherapy, temozolomide, or both preceded the study, and most received both. Week 35 was assigned to visit V12, and week 47 was assigned to visit V13. Notes on the study in general: Induction of immune responses by the vaccine occurred in roughly 93% of patients.

Time point specified: week 47, end of study. Alongside topical imiquimod, each dose of vaccine comprised 300 ug of mutant IDH1 20-mer peptide. Measured with immunoSEQ multiplex PCR; TCRdb has only the in-frame clones, and not every one. The repertoire consists of about 34,000 clones, with approximately 90% occurring once and the leading ten covering 9.5% to 15%. With respect to this clone: Its antigen is not identified.

CDR3 length equals 14 residues. The germline gives CDR1 LNHNV, CDR2 YYDKDF (reference sequence). Deletions cut 2 bases from V and 2 bases from J, with 10 bases between. This receptor was taken from a woman in her twenties or thirties with glioma. The genes are TRBV15 and TRBJ2-7; D gene unclear. Material: PBMCs, obtained from a glioma patient whose treatment included an IDH1 peptide vaccine. The CDR3 sequence is CATSRMSTTYEQYF. DNA of the CDR3: TGTGCCACCAGCAGAATGTCTACCACCTACGAGCAGTACTTC.